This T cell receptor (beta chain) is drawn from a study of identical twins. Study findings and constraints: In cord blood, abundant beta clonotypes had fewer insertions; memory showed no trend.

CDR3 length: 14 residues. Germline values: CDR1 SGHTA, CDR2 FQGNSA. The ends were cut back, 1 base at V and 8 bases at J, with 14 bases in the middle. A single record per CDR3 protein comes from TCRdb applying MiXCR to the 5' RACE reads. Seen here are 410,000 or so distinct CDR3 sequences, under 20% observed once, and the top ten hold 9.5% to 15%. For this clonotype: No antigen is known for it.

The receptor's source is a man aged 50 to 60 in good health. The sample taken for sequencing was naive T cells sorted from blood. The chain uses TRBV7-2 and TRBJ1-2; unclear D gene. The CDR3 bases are TGTGCCAGCAGCTTAGGGTCCCGAGGAGTAGGCTACACCTTC. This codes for CASSLGSRGVGYTF.